This T cell receptor (beta chain) was sequenced in a study of blood T cell repertoires in COVID-19. Study-level background: Samples taken during acute and convalescent COVID-19 were collected in the United States, Italy and Spain. Sources were T cells, B-cell-depleted T cells, or PBMCs; the material itself was cDNA or gDNA.

This CDR3 is built from 13 residues. V dropped 4 bases and J dropped 3 bases, with 7 bases sitting between them. Per germline, CDR1 SGHRS and CDR2 YFSETQ. In the original workflow: Scientists estimated how many nucleated cells there were by amplifying reference gene primers. Produced via immunoSEQ multiplex PCR; TCRdb's table is partial and in-frame only. That table is the source of V, J and clone size, and D and trimming were worked out from the DNA. The table has 110,000 or so clones, 85% to 90% seen once. The sequence derives from a human donor in a cohort sampled during active COVID-19. The sample taken for sequencing was peripheral blood. The chain combines TRBV5-1 with TRBJ2-2; D remains unclear. This chain's CDR3 is CASSGAYTGELFF. CDR3 nucleotides: TGCGCCAGCAGCGGAGCGTACACCGGGGAGCTGTTTTTT.